The entry below describes one T cell receptor (beta chain). The data were obtained in a study of OX40 agonist ivuxolimab in advanced cancers. Repertoires were generated with immunoSEQ multiplex PCR, while TCRdb's copy carries only in-frame clones and drops some. The repertoire holds approximately 48,000 clones, with approximately 80% as singletons. Germline loops: CDR1 SGHRS, CDR2 YFSETQ. The J segment lost 4 bases and the V segment lost 4 bases, leaving 3 bases of the junction unmatched. The length of the CDR3 is 14 residues. The chain couples TRBV5-1 to TRBJ1-5; 9 nucleotides align to TRBD1. The receptor was isolated from an adult with an advanced solid tumor such as melanoma, head and neck, liver or kidney cancer. The sample was CD4+ or CD8+ T cells sorted from blood, taken in a trial of the OX40 agonist ivuxolimab. CDR3 sequence: CASSVTGGNQPQHF. CDR3 nucleotides: TGCGCCAGCAGCGTGACAGGGGGAAATCAGCCCCAGCATTTT.